This entry features one T cell receptor beta chain sequence. What it binds is unknown. This sample was included in a study of T cell responses to AZD1222 COVID-19 vaccine. Study-level information: Pooled in the analysis were second doses at about 4 or about 12 weeks. General study points: Among vaccine-associated CD4 TCRs, coverage spanned spike, with dominance at 160-218 and 743-854.

This CDR3 is 19 amino acids long. Measured with immunoSEQ multiplex PCR; TCRdb has only the in-frame clones, and not every one. The sample yields 120,000 or so clones, 86% seen once. This TCR derives from an adult in good health. Sequenced material: peripheral blood, taken on day 0 of AZD1222 vaccination. This chain links TRBV21-1 with TRBJ2-3; TRBD1 was called by the table and not checked on the DNA. TRBV21-1 is a documented pseudogene. DNA of the CDR3: TGTGCCAGCAGCAAAATCGGGGCTTATATTGAGGGGGAGACAGATACGCAGTATTTT. It encodes CASSKIGAYIEGETDTQYF.